These 19 T cell receptor beta chains were sequenced from one sample in a study of somatic mutations in cytotoxic T cells in rheumatoid arthritis. The repertoire was sequenced with immunoSEQ multiplex PCR; TCRdb's copy has only in-frame clones and lacks some. Here the sample spans 11,000 or so clones, approximately 74% being singletons. The specimen sequenced was CD8+ T cells sorted from blood. The source is a man aged 70 or older in good health.

This clone was observed once. The rearrangement uses TRBV30 and TRBJ2-3; 10 bases are shared with TRBD2. J was trimmed by 1 base and V by 1 base; bases with no gene match: 8. CDR3 length: 17 residues. The germline gives CDR1 GTSNPN, CDR2 SVGIG (reference sequence). The CDR3 DNA reads as TGTGCCTGGAGTGGCCTAGCGGGAGCTTTAGGCACAGATACGCAGTATTTT. Translation: CAWSGLAGALGTDTQYF.

In this sample, this clone turned up a few times. The rearrangement uses TRBV30 and TRBJ2-7; 8 bases line up with TRBD2. V gave up 0 bases and J gave up 7 bases; unmatched junction bases: 8. Germline V gene data show CDR1 as GTSNPN and CDR2 as SVGIG (reference sequence). This CDR3 is 14 amino acids long. The chain's CDR3 is CAWSVGSGISEQYF. The CDR3 DNA follows: TGTGCCTGGAGTGTCGGTAGCGGGATCAGTGAGCAGTACTTC.

This rearrangement joins TRBV2 to TRBJ2-3, with TRBD2 identical over 11 bases. Looked up from germline, CDR1 is SNHLY and CDR2 is FYNNEI. The CDR3 is made up of 15 amino acids. V was clipped by 2 bases and J by 4 bases; unmatched bases: 2. Written as DNA, the CDR3 is TGTGCCAGCAGTGAACTAGCGGGGGGTGCAGATACGCAGTATTTT. It encodes CASSELAGGADTQYF.

V is TRBV19 and J is TRBJ2-7, with D uncertain. Trimming took 10 bases from V and 0 from J, leaving 7 bases between them. The CDR3 is 11 residues long. Germline CDR1 and CDR2: LNHDA and SQIVND (reference sequence). The chain's CDR3 is CATRSSYEQYF. The CDR3 DNA is TGTGCCACCCGTAGCTCCTACGAGCAGTACTTC.

This clone has just one count. This rearrangement joins TRBV29-1 to TRBJ2-7; D is ambiguous. CDR3 length: 13 residues. The V gene's germline CDR1 is SQVTM and CDR2 ANQGSEA. V was pared by 3 bases and J by 5 bases, with 14 bases between. The CDR3 DNA is TGCAGCGTTGAGGGTAGGATGAAGGACGAGCAGTACTTC. It specifies CSVEGRMKDEQYF.

The chain employs TRBV6-6 and TRBJ2-7, with 9 bases fitting TRBD1. CDR1 is MNHNY, CDR2 SVGAGI, per germline (reference sequence). V shed 5 bases, J shed 5 bases, and the junction held 7 bases outside the gene matches. This CDR3 has 14 residues. The DNA for the CDR3 is TGTGCCAGCAGTAGAGGGACAGGGACAGACGAGCAGTACTTC. Its protein is CASSRGTGTDEQYF.

This clone was picked up a small number of times. The rearrangement uses TRBV19 and TRBJ2-1, with D hard to call. The CDR3 is 14 amino acids. Germline CDR1 and CDR2: LNHDA and SQIVND (reference sequence). V gave up 6 bases and J gave up 4 bases, with 13 bases separating them. CDR3: CASRDGGEYNEQFF. CDR3 nucleotides: TGTGCCAGTAGGGACGGTGGCGAGTACAATGAGCAGTTCTTC.

The chain recombines TRBV27 with TRBJ2-7; TRBD2 matches at 7 bases. Germline CDR1 is MNHEY and CDR2 is SMNVEV (reference sequence). The trim removed 3 bases at V and 1 base at J, leaving 6 bases unmatched. The CDR3 loop spans 15 amino acids. CDR3 nucleotide sequence: TGTGCCAGCAGTTTCGGAGCGGGGTCTTCCTACGAGCAGTACTTC. Its protein is CASSFGAGSSYEQYF.

The chain combines TRBV4-2 with TRBJ1-6, with D unclear. Trimming stripped 0 bases from V and 10 bases from J, with 7 bases between. The CDR3 covers 13 residues. Germline loops: CDR1 LGHNA, CDR2 YNFKEQ. CDR3: CASSQELASPLHF. Here the CDR3 DNA reads TGTGCCAGCAGCCAAGAGTTGGCCTCACCCCTCCACTTT.

This chain uses TRBV5-8 with TRBJ2-7; 11 bases map to TRBD1. The length of the CDR3 is 17 residues. V trimming: 4 bases; J trimming: 9 bases; junction bases outside the gene matches: 18. Germline assignment: CDR1 SGHTS and CDR2 YDEGEE. The CDR3 protein is CASSPSQGTGGLRGQYF. CDR3 DNA sequence: TGTGCCAGCAGCCCCAGCCAAGGGACAGGGGGACTACGCGGGCAGTACTTC.

This clone came up a few times. J is TRBJ1-1 and V is TRBV4-1; D not resolved. From germline, CDR1 is MGHRA and CDR2 YSYEKL. The CDR3 has 16 amino acids. V lost 2 bases and J lost 0, with 13 bases in between. CDR3 sequence (DNA): TGCGCCAGCAGCCAACACCCTCACGCCGTGAACACTGAAGCTTTCTTT. Residues: CASSQHPHAVNTEAFF.

V gene TRBV6-1 combines with J gene TRBJ2-3; no firm D call. The V and J ends lost 4 bases and 2 bases respectively, with 16 bases between them. Germline V lookup: CDR1 MNHNS, CDR2 SASEGT. This CDR3 is 16 amino acids long. The CDR3 sequence is CASSASKDVNTDTQYF. The DNA for the CDR3 is TGTGCCAGCAGTGCCTCCAAGGACGTAAACACAGATACGCAGTATTTT.

The J gene is TRBJ2-1, the V gene TRBV11-2, with 10 nucleotides matching TRBD1. Trimming cost V 0 bases and J 6 bases; bases outside gene matches: 5. CDR3 size: 16 residues. Germline CDR1 SGHAT, CDR2 FQNNGV. CDR3 sequence: CASSLDPGQGTNEQFF. DNA for the CDR3: TGTGCCAGCAGCTTAGATCCGGGACAGGGGACCAATGAGCAGTTCTTC.

The rearrangement uses TRBV15 and TRBJ2-5; no reliable D call. The last part of the DNA fits TRBJ2-7 better; the J call may be wrong. This CDR3 spans 13 amino acids. CDR1 LNHNV and CDR2 YYDKDF come from the germline V gene (reference sequence). CDR3 coding DNA: TGTGCCACCAGCAGACCCCCTCGGGTCGAGCAGTACTTC. This translates into CATSRPPRVEQYF.

V usage is TRBV4-1 and J usage is TRBJ2-1; no reliable D call. CDR3 length equals 12 residues. The V and J ends lost 4 bases and 4 bases respectively, with 5 bases between them. Looked up from germline, CDR1 is MGHRA and CDR2 is YSYEKL. The CDR3 DNA sequence: TGCGCCAGCAGCCCCGGATACAATGAGCAGTTCTTC. This gives the protein CASSPGYNEQFF.

V gene TRBV19 combines with J gene TRBJ2-3, with 8 bases lining up with TRBD2. V was clipped by 6 bases and J by 5 bases; unmatched bases: 10. Germline values: CDR1 LNHDA, CDR2 SQIVND (reference sequence). The CDR3 is made up of 15 amino acids. Here the CDR3 DNA reads TGTGCCAGTAGCCCCGCGGGGGGCCGGGTAGATACGCAGTATTTT. Translation: CASSPAGGRVDTQYF.

V usage is TRBV19 and J usage is TRBJ2-2, with 9 bases matching TRBD2. CDR3 length: 15 residues. Germline V gene sequence: CDR1 LNHDA, CDR2 SQIVND (reference sequence). J gave up 6 bases and V 6 bases, and 8 bases lay outside the gene matches. CDR3 protein: CASSPTSGAAGELFF. The CDR3 nucleotides are TGTGCCAGTAGCCCGACTAGCGGAGCGGCCGGGGAGCTGTTTTTT.

This clone was seen a handful of times. J is TRBJ1-5 and V is TRBV6-5; D not resolved. Germline loops: CDR1 MNHEY, CDR2 SVGAGI. The CDR3 has 15 residues. V was trimmed by 0 bases and J by 5 bases, leaving 11 bases between them. The CDR3 nucleotides are TGTGCCAGCAGTTACTCGGAGCGCCCAGATCAGCCCCAGCATTTT. It specifies CASSYSERPDQPQHF.

The J gene is TRBJ2-7, the V gene TRBV6-1, with D perhaps matching TRBD1 (7 bases). Germline loops: CDR1 MNHNS, CDR2 SASEGT. The CDR3 contains 11 residues. CDR3 region: CSTGDSYEQYF. The CDR3 DNA sequence: TGTTCGACGGGGGACAGCTACGAGCAGTACTTC.